The 18 T cell receptor beta chains in this list originate from one sample, sequenced in a study of control samples from healthy donors and cancer patients. Sequencing used immunoSEQ multiplex PCR; TCRdb keeps in-frame clones, though not all of them. The repertoire consists of 60,000 to 75,000 clones, with approximately 89% occurring once and the leading ten covering approximately 5%. Input material: PBMCs. These receptors all stem from a man in his 60s with colorectal cancer.

J is TRBJ2-1 and V is TRBV6-5, with 9 bases lining up with TRBD2. J was trimmed by 14 bases and V by 0 bases; bases with no gene match: 5. This CDR3 has 13 residues. The germline V gene encodes CDR1 MNHEY and CDR2 SVGAGI. The chain's CDR3 is CASSYSTSGRKFF. The CDR3 DNA reads TGTGCCAGCAGTTACTCGACTAGCGGAAGAAAGTTCTTC.

The genes are TRBV30 and TRBJ2-5; 8 bases agree with TRBD2. The germline gives CDR1 GTSNPN, CDR2 SVGIG (reference sequence). This CDR3 has 15 residues. Trimming at V came to 2 bases and at J to 4 bases, leaving 9 bases not matched to a gene. The CDR3 DNA sequence: TGTGCCTGGAGTATCGGGGGGGGCCGACGAGAGACCCAGTACTTC. Encoded protein: CAWSIGGGRRETQYF.

The genes are TRBV7-9 and TRBJ1-5; TRBD1 might be the D (6 bases). The germline CDR1 and CDR2 sequences are SEHNR and FQNEAQ (reference sequence). The length of the CDR3 is 14 residues. V lost 4 bases and J 4 bases, leaving 11 bases between the germline ends. The CDR3: CASSSGGQNQPQHF. The DNA of the CDR3 is TGTGCCAGCAGCTCCGGGGGGCAGAATCAGCCCCAGCATTTT.

The chain uses TRBV15 and TRBJ2-5, with 7 bases that match TRBD2. V lost 3 bases to trimming and J lost 5 bases; unmatched junction nucleotides: 15. CDR1 is LNHNV and CDR2 is YYDKDF in the germline V gene (reference sequence). The CDR3 extends over 17 amino acids. The CDR3: CATSRQTSQGPLETQYF. In nucleotides, the CDR3 is TGTGCCACCAGCAGGCAGACTAGCCAGGGACCTTTGGAGACCCAGTACTTC. Full variable domain (outside the CDR3, taken from reference TRBV15 and TRBJ2-5): DAMVIQNPRYQVTQFGKPVTLSCSQTLNHNVMYWYQQKSSQAPKLLFHYYDKDFNNEADTPDNFQSRRPNTSFCFLDIRSPGLGDTAMYLCATSRQTSQGPLETQYFGPGTRLLVL.

The chain is built from TRBV7-9 and TRBJ1-6, with TRBD1 identical over 9 bases. Germline V gives CDR1 SEHNR, CDR2 FQNEAQ (reference sequence). V was pared by 5 bases and J by 9 bases, with 8 bases of the junction left unmatched. The CDR3 runs to 15 residues. Here the CDR3 reads CASSQAGQGVSPLHF. The CDR3 region has the DNA TGTGCCAGCAGCCAGGCGGGACAGGGTGTTTCACCCCTCCACTTT. Using reference TRBV7-9 and TRBJ1-6 for the parts outside the CDR3, the full variable domain is DTGVSQNPRHKITKRGQNVTFRCDPISEHNRLYWYRQTLGQGPEFLTYFQNEAQLEKSRLLSDRFSAERPKGSFSTLEIQRTEQGDSAMYLCASSQAGQGVSPLHFGNGTRLTVT.

This chain connects TRBV19 to TRBJ2-3; no definite D call. V shed 2 bases and J shed 4 bases, with 13 bases lying between them. The CDR3 spans 15 residues. Germline-derived CDR1 and CDR2 are LNHDA and SQIVND (reference sequence). Here the CDR3 reads CASSIKSWSADTQYF. The DNA for the CDR3 is TGTGCCAGTAGTATAAAGAGTTGGAGCGCAGATACGCAGTATTTT.

The rearrangement uses TRBV5-4 and TRBJ2-1; 9 bases fit TRBD1. Trimming cost V 3 bases and J 5 bases; bases outside gene matches: 3. Germline CDR1 reads SGHNT; CDR2 reads YYREEE (reference sequence). CDR3 size: 14 residues. CDR3 in DNA: TGTGCCAGCAGCTCTTGGACAGGGGACAATGAGCAGTTCTTC. Translated, it gives CASSSWTGDNEQFF.

This clone occurred once. The chain employs TRBV16 and TRBJ1-2; D unclear. CDR3 length equals 11 residues. V was cut by 2 bases and J by 8 bases, with 6 bases left in between. Germline CDR1 KGHSY, CDR2 FQNENV. The CDR3 DNA sequence: TGTGCCAGCAGCCAAGACTGGGGCTACACCTTC. Protein: CASSQDWGYTF.

The rearrangement links TRBV10-3 to TRBJ2-5; no clear D. The CDR3 totals 15 residues. Trimming removed 3 bases at V and 0 bases at J, with 11 bases between. The germline CDR1 and CDR2 sequences are ENHRY and SYGVKD. The DNA for the CDR3 is TGTGCCATCAGTGAAATCGCCGGCTACCAAGAGACCCAGTACTTC. It is translated as CAISEIAGYQETQYF.

This rearrangement joins TRBV3-1 (or the pseudogene TRBV3-2) to TRBJ1-4, with D maybe TRBD1 (6 bases). Germline CDR1 LGHDT, CDR2 YNNKEL (reference sequence). The CDR3 covers 16 residues. The V gene lost 1 base and the J gene lost 7 bases, with 16 bases spanning the gap. The DNA for the CDR3 is TGTGCCAGCAGCCAAGGGCAGGGGCCCCCTCCTGAAAAACTGTTTTTT. It specifies CASSQGQGPPPEKLFF.

This chain connects TRBV5-1 to TRBJ2-1, with D maybe TRBD2 (7 bases). The CDR3 sequence is 16 residues long. Trimming cost V 3 bases and J 3 bases, with 16 bases left between them. CDR1 SGHRS and CDR2 YFSETQ come from the germline V gene. The chain's CDR3 is CASSSEGGLGYNEQFF. The CDR3 region has the DNA TGCGCCAGCAGCTCCGAGGGGGGGTTAGGCTACAATGAGCAGTTCTTC.

This sequence joins TRBV9 and TRBJ2-3, with TRBD2 matching over 9 bases. Per the germline V gene, CDR1 is SGDLS and CDR2 is YYNGEE. This CDR3 is built from 17 residues. J gave up 2 bases and V 0 bases, and 7 bases lay outside the gene matches. The CDR3 protein is CASSVGKRGEITDTQYF. The DNA of the CDR3 is TGTGCCAGCAGCGTAGGGAAGCGGGGGGAAATCACAGATACGCAGTATTTT.

This clone was counted once. The chain uses TRBV10-1 and TRBJ2-1; TRBD2 aligns across 8 bases. The CDR3 loop spans 13 amino acids. Trimming removed 4 bases from V and 7 bases from J; junction bases left unmatched: 3. Germline loops: CDR1 WNHNN, CDR2 SYGVQD (reference sequence). In DNA form, the CDR3 reads TGCGCCAGCAGTGCGCCGGGGGGGAATGAGCAGTTCTTC. Translation gives CASSAPGGNEQFF.

The gene calls are TRBV3-1 (or the pseudogene TRBV3-2) and TRBJ2-7; 11 nucleotides agree with TRBD2. Per germline, CDR1 LGHDT and CDR2 YNNKEL (reference sequence). The V gene end was trimmed by 4 bases and the J gene end by 5 bases; junction bases not matched to a gene: 4. This CDR3 has 14 residues. The CDR3 DNA reads as TGTGCCAGCAGCCGAGGACTAGCGGGCAACGAGCAGTACTTC. As protein: CASSRGLAGNEQYF.

The rearrangement joins TRBV3-1 (or the pseudogene TRBV3-2) to TRBJ2-3; 7 positions agree with TRBD2. CDR1 is LGHDT, CDR2 YNNKEL, per germline (reference sequence). Unmatched junction bases numbered 9, after V lost 0 bases and J lost 0 bases. The CDR3 has 18 amino acids. CDR3 in DNA: TGTGCCAGCAGCCAAGATCCCGTCGGAGCGGGAAGCACAGATACGCAGTATTTT. Residues: CASSQDPVGAGSTDTQYF.

V gene TRBV27 combines with J gene TRBJ1-2; 9 bases line up with TRBD1. Germline V gene data show CDR1 as MNHEY and CDR2 as SMNVEV (reference sequence). This CDR3 is built from 15 residues. V was pared by 0 bases and J by 4 bases, with 3 bases of the junction left unmatched. In nucleotides, the CDR3 is TGTGCCAGCAGTTTATCACTACAGGGGGCCTATGGCTACACCTTC. Translated: CASSLSLQGAYGYTF.

The chain joins TRBV18 to TRBJ1-4; tentatively, D is TRBD1 (5 bases). Germline CDR1 and CDR2: KGHSH and LQKENI. Trimming took off 1 base at V and 7 bases at J, with 7 bases between the two ends. CDR3 length: 13 residues. As DNA, the CDR3 is TGTGCCAGCTCACCACAGGGGACTGAAAAACTGTTTTTT. Translation gives CASSPQGTEKLFF.

The rearrangement links TRBV27 to TRBJ1-5, with TRBD1 matching over 7 bases. The V segment lost 3 bases and the J segment 9 bases; nucleotides outside the gene matches: 8. CDR3 length equals 14 residues. Germline V lookup: CDR1 MNHEY, CDR2 SMNVEV (reference sequence). In DNA, the CDR3 is TGTGCCAGCAGTTTTCAGGGGGGGATAGGGCCCCAGCATTTT. Protein: CASSFQGGIGPQHF.